These 10 T cell receptor beta chains share one sample of origin, sequenced in a study of T cell responses to AZD1222 COVID-19 vaccine. Repertoires were generated with immunoSEQ multiplex PCR, while TCRdb's copy carries only in-frame clones and drops some. The data show just under 150,000 clones, roughly 90% seen once. Specimen: peripheral blood, collected 28 days after the second dose of the MenACWY control vaccine. The receptors were gathered from an adult who received the MenACWY meningococcal vaccine as a control.

The V call is TRBV11-2, the J call TRBJ2-1; possible D gene TRBD1, 6 bases. This CDR3 has 14 residues. Germline CDR1 is SGHAT and CDR2 is FQNNGV. The V gene lost 1 base and the J gene lost 4 bases, with 8 bases spanning the gap. CDR3 sequence reads: CASSLGTAYNEQFF. DNA of the CDR3: TGTGCCAGCAGCTTAGGGACAGCATACAATGAGCAGTTCTTC.

This rearrangement joins TRBV18 to TRBJ2-7; the match to TRBD2 covers 7 bases. V lost 10 bases, J lost 0 bases, and 6 bases stayed unmatched. CDR1 is KGHSH and CDR2 is LQKENI in the germline V gene. The CDR3 sequence is 13 residues long. Here the CDR3 DNA reads TGTGCCACGGGCGGGAGTAACTCCTACGAGCAGTACTTC. Amino acid sequence: CATGGSNSYEQYF.

J is TRBJ2-7 and V is TRBV18; TRBD2 is a possible D gene (5 bases). The length of the CDR3 is 15 residues. V gave up 0 bases and J gave up 2 bases, with 11 bases separating them. Per germline, CDR1 KGHSH and CDR2 LQKENI. The CDR3 reads CASSPPGSSAYEQYF. The CDR3 nucleotides are TGTGCCAGCTCACCACCAGGGAGTTCAGCCTACGAGCAGTACTTC. Full variable domain (rest looked up from reference TRBV18 and TRBJ2-7): NAGVMQNPRHLVRRRGQEARLRCSPMKGHSHVYWYRQLPEEGLKFMVYLQKENIIDESGMPKERFSAEFPKEGPSILRIQQVVRGDSAAYFCASSPPGSSAYEQYFGPGTRLTVT.

Comment on this clone: The germline gene is not matched at one end of the junction; a read error may be the cause. The rearrangement joins TRBV4-1 to TRBJ1-1; D is unresolved. Germline V gene sequence: CDR1 MGHRA, CDR2 YSYEKL. The CDR3 covers 12 residues. The CDR3 DNA is TGCGCCAGCAGCCCCAAGAGGAGGGAGGATACCTTT. Residues: CASSPKRREDTF.

This chain joins TRBV29-1 and TRBJ2-1; tentatively, D is TRBD1 (5 bases). Germline CDR1 and CDR2: SQVTM and ANQGSEA. There are 14 residues in the CDR3. V gave up 6 bases and J gave up 1 base, with 13 bases separating them. The CDR3 DNA is TGCAGCGTCTCCCAGGGTGGGTCCTACAATGAGCAGTTCTTC. Translation gives CSVSQGGSYNEQFF.

This chain uses TRBV10-3 with TRBJ2-5; D is perhaps TRBD1 (5 bases). Trimming took off 7 bases at V and 3 bases at J, with 9 bases between the two ends. Germline V gene sequence: CDR1 ENHRY, CDR2 SYGVKD. The CDR3 runs to 12 residues. The CDR3 loop reads CAIKGVEETQYF. Here the CDR3 DNA reads TGTGCCATCAAAGGGGTAGAAGAGACCCAGTACTTC.

In this sample, this clone turned up once. V usage is TRBV6-4 and J usage is TRBJ1-2, with 9 bases matching TRBD1. After removal of 6 bases from V and 2 bases from J, the junction contained 4 bases not matched to a gene. Germline CDR1 is MRHNA and CDR2 is SNTAGT. The CDR3 covers 14 residues. The CDR3 protein is CASRPGQGNYGYTF. CDR3 nucleotide sequence: TGTGCCAGCAGACCGGGACAGGGAAACTATGGCTACACCTTC.

The CDR3 is CASSQGSITEAFF. CDR3 sequence (DNA): TGTGCCAGCAGCCAAGGGTCTATCACTGAAGCTTTCTTT. This chain links TRBV3-1 (or the pseudogene TRBV3-2) with TRBJ1-1; unclear D gene. V was clipped by 1 base and J by 4 bases, with 7 bases between them. Per the germline V gene, CDR1 is LGHDT and CDR2 is YNNKEL (reference sequence). The length of the CDR3 is 13 residues.

The rearrangement links TRBV24-1 to TRBJ2-1; tentative D call: TRBD2 (5 bases). Germline V gene data show CDR1 as KGHDR and CDR2 as SFDVKD. The CDR3 is 15 residues long. The V gene lost 3 bases and the J gene lost 2 bases, with 10 bases spanning the gap. CDR3 DNA sequence: TGTGCCACCAGTGATATCAGCGGACCCTACAATGAGCAGTTCTTC. This codes for CATSDISGPYNEQFF.

The J gene is TRBJ1-2, the V gene TRBV28; D remains unclear. V was pared by 5 bases and J by 5 bases, with 9 bases between. The CDR3 consists of 12 residues. CDR1 and CDR2 (germline): MDHEN, SYDVKM. CDR3 DNA sequence: TGTGCCAGCAGTACCCGATTTTATGGCTACACCTTC. It encodes CASSTRFYGYTF.